These 27 T cell receptor beta chains were all obtained from the same sample, sequenced in a study of CD8+ T cells in alopecia areata. RNA extraction was followed by reverse transcription into cDNA, which acted as the sequencing template. Only in-frame clones appear in the TCRdb table, and some are missing; sequencing was by immunoSEQ multiplex PCR. The sample contains 250,000 to 300,000 clones, nearly 60% of which appear only once. Treatment here: oral pan-JAK inhibitor, 5-10 mg twice daily. Specimen: CD4+ T cells sorted from blood, collected at week 24, from a patient treated with tofacitinib. The source is a human donor with alopecia areata.

The chain recombines TRBV11-2 with TRBJ2-7; D unresolved. V was shortened by 4 bases and J by 5 bases, with 15 bases between the two germline ends. CDR3 length: 14 residues. Germline V CDR1 and CDR2: SGHAT, FQNNGV. The CDR3 coding sequence is TGTGCCAGCAGCTCCATCCAGAGGTATAACGAGCAGTACTTC. Amino acid sequence: CASSSIQRYNEQYF.

In nucleotides, the CDR3 is TGTGCCAGTAGTATTCCGGCAGGGTCCACAGATACGCAGTATTTT. The encoded protein is CASSIPAGSTDTQYF. The V call is TRBV19, the J call TRBJ2-3, with a possible D match to TRBD1 (5 bases). V lost 3 bases and J 2 bases, leaving 12 bases between the germline ends. Germline CDR1 is LNHDA and CDR2 is SQIVND (reference sequence). The CDR3 runs to 15 residues.

CDR3: CASSYAYSTDTQYF. As DNA, the CDR3 is TGTGCCAGCAGTTACGCCTATAGCACAGATACGCAGTATTTT. The chain links TRBV6-5 to TRBJ2-3; D gene unclear. CDR1 and CDR2 (germline): MNHEY, SVGAGI. V lost 2 bases and J 0 bases, leaving 6 bases between the germline ends. The CDR3 extends over 14 amino acids.

V gene TRBV30 combines with J gene TRBJ2-3; no definite D call. Trimming took off 1 base at V and 3 bases at J, with 5 bases between the two ends. The length of the CDR3 is 12 residues. The V gene's germline CDR1 is GTSNPN and CDR2 SVGIG (reference sequence). CDR3 nucleotide sequence: TGTGCCTGGAGTGAGGGTACAGATACGCAGTATTTT. It is translated as CAWSEGTDTQYF. Filled out from reference TRBV30 and TRBJ2-3, the complete variable domain reads SQTIHQWPATLVQPVGSPLSLECTVEGTSNPNLYWYRQAAGRGLQLLFYSVGIGQISSEVPQNLSASRPQDRQFILSSKKLLLSDSGFYLCAWSEGTDTQYFGPGTRLTVL.

This clone is medium-sized in the sample. The gene calls are TRBV25-1 and TRBJ2-3; 9 bases fit TRBD1. The V and J ends lost 2 bases and 1 base, in that order; junction bases with no gene match: 1. The CDR3 contains 15 residues. CDR1 MGHDK and CDR2 SYGVNS come from the germline V gene. The CDR3 sequence: CASSEGDRGTDTQYF. The CDR3 coding sequence is TGTGCCAGCAGTGAAGGGGACAGGGGCACAGATACGCAGTATTTT.

This rearrangement joins TRBV11-2 to TRBJ2-7, with 11 bases identical to TRBD2. The J segment lost 3 bases and the V segment lost 4 bases, leaving 5 bases of the junction unmatched. CDR3 length equals 15 residues. The germline gives CDR1 SGHAT, CDR2 FQNNGV. The CDR3: CASSSPGLADYEQYF. CDR3 DNA: TGTGCCAGCAGCTCACCGGGACTAGCGGACTACGAGCAGTACTTC.

The J gene is TRBJ1-2, the V gene TRBV7-2; no reliable D call. Per the germline V gene, CDR1 is SGHTA and CDR2 is FQGNSA. V lost 5 bases to trimming and J lost 6 bases, with 16 bases between them. The CDR3 sequence is 14 residues long. The CDR3 sequence: CASSVTSREDGYTF. The CDR3 DNA follows: TGTGCCAGCAGCGTGACGTCCCGGGAGGATGGCTACACCTTC.

This chain joins TRBV29-1 and TRBJ2-3; 8 nucleotides agree with TRBD2. There are 15 residues in the CDR3. Germline lookup yields CDR1 SQVTM and CDR2 ANQGSEA. After removal of 6 bases from V and 2 bases from J, the junction contained 10 bases not matched to a gene. The CDR3 nucleotides read TGCAGCGTAGGTTCCACGGGGGGGATCACAGATACGCAGTATTTT. This codes for CSVGSTGGITDTQYF.

This chain connects TRBV5-6 to TRBJ2-3; 8 nucleotides line up with TRBD2. The CDR3 contains 16 residues. Germline V gives CDR1 SGHDT, CDR2 YYEEEE. Unmatched junction bases numbered 4, after V lost 0 bases and J lost 1 base. CDR3 region: CASSLGGAGGTDTQYF. The CDR3 DNA reads as TGTGCCAGCAGCTTGGGCGGAGCGGGAGGCACAGATACGCAGTATTTT.

In its sample, this clone was seen many times. The chain recombines TRBV7-3 with TRBJ1-1; 7 nucleotides match TRBD1. This CDR3 spans 14 amino acids. Germline V CDR1 and CDR2: SGHTA, FQGTGA. V shed 2 bases, J shed 0 bases, and the junction held 0 bases outside the gene matches. For the CDR3, the DNA is TGTGCCAGCAGCTTACAGGGGGTGAACACTGAAGCTTTCTTT. It codes for CASSLQGVNTEAFF.

V is TRBV25-1 and J is TRBJ2-3; TRBD1 aligns across 8 bases. V shed 6 bases, J shed 1 base, and the junction held 9 bases outside the gene matches. The CDR3 loop spans 16 amino acids. CDR1 is MGHDK and CDR2 is SYGVNS in the germline V gene. The CDR3 DNA is TGTGCCAGCAGGGGAGACAGGGGACCTCGCACAGATACGCAGTATTTT. Protein sequence: CASRGDRGPRTDTQYF.

This rearrangement joins TRBV6-6 to TRBJ1-1; a possible D gene is TRBD1 (5 bases). CDR3 length: 13 amino acids. The germline V and J ends were trimmed by 10 bases and 1 base, with 13 bases remaining between them. CDR1 is MNHNY, CDR2 SVGAGI, per germline (reference sequence). The chain's CDR3 is CATSGTPNTEAFF. The CDR3 nucleotides are TGTGCCACCTCCGGGACCCCGAACACTGAAGCTTTCTTT.

The chain combines TRBV2 with TRBJ2-2; TRBD1 matches 8 bases. Germline CDR1 SNHLY, CDR2 FYNNEI. The V and J ends lost 1 base and 3 bases, in that order; junction bases with no gene match: 1. This CDR3 region has 15 residues. CDR3 bases: TGTGCCAGCAGTGAAGGGACAGGGTACACCGGGGAGCTGTTTTTT. Its translation is CASSEGTGYTGELFF.

This clone was counted once. The genes are TRBV25-1 and TRBJ2-7; 9 bases map to TRBD1. The CDR3 is 15 amino acids. Trimming removed 1 base from V and 5 bases from J; junction bases left unmatched: 6. CDR1 is MGHDK and CDR2 is SYGVNS in the germline V gene. CDR3 amino acids: CASSESGTGRNEQYF. The CDR3 DNA follows: TGTGCCAGCAGTGAATCAGGGACAGGGAGGAACGAGCAGTACTTC.

The chain combines TRBV5-1 with TRBJ2-5; D remains ambiguous. Trimming removed 1 base at V and 2 bases at J, with 6 bases between. CDR3 size: 13 residues. The germline CDR1 and CDR2 sequences are SGHRS and YFSETQ. The CDR3 protein is CASSLSLQETQYF. In DNA form, the CDR3 reads TGCGCCAGCAGCTTGTCGTTGCAAGAGACCCAGTACTTC. The whole variable domain, remainder taken from reference TRBV5-1 and TRBJ2-5, is KAGVTQTPRYLIKTRGQQVTLSCSPISGHRSVSWYQQTPGQGLQFLFEYFSETQRNKGNFPGRFSGRQFSNSRSEMNVSTLELGDSALYLCASSLSLQETQYFGPGTRLLVL.

The V call is TRBV15, the J call TRBJ2-3; D gene uncertain. CDR1 is LNHNV, CDR2 YYDKDF, per germline (reference sequence). This CDR3 has 12 amino acids. Trimming took 2 bases from V and 6 from J, leaving 6 bases between them. CDR3 in DNA: TGTGCCACCAGCAGACTTACGGATACGCAGTATTTT. Amino acids: CATSRLTDTQYF. Full variable domain (missing parts from reference TRBV15 and TRBJ2-3): DAMVIQNPRYQVTQFGKPVTLSCSQTLNHNVMYWYQQKSSQAPKLLFHYYDKDFNNEADTPDNFQSRRPNTSFCFLDIRSPGLGDTAMYLCATSRLTDTQYFGPGTRLTVL.

The chain uses TRBV27 and TRBJ1-4; 11 nucleotides agree with TRBD1. J was trimmed by 8 bases and V by 4 bases; bases with no gene match: 6. Per the germline V gene, CDR1 is MNHEY and CDR2 is SMNVEV (reference sequence). The CDR3 runs to 15 residues. The CDR3 here is CASSSGQGVGEKLFF. For the CDR3, the DNA is TGTGCCAGCAGTTCGGGACAGGGGGTTGGAGAAAAACTGTTTTTT. Full variable domain (missing parts from reference TRBV27 and TRBJ1-4): EAQVTQNPRYLITVTGKKLTVTCSQNMNHEYMSWYRQDPGLGLRQIYYSMNVEVTDKGDVPEGYKVSRKEKRNFPLILESPSPNQTSLYFCASSSGQGVGEKLFFGSGTQLSVL.

The chain uses TRBV29-1 and TRBJ2-1; D is possibly TRBD2 (7 bases). The length of the CDR3 is 13 residues. Germline V gives CDR1 SQVTM, CDR2 ANQGSEA. Deletions cut 5 bases from V and 8 bases from J, with 16 bases between. DNA for the CDR3: TGCAGCGTTTCAGGGGCCGGGGGGTATGAGCAGTTCTTC. Its protein is CSVSGAGGYEQFF.

The chain has TRBV6-5 and TRBJ2-7; D is possibly TRBD1 (5 bases). V dropped 5 bases and J dropped 6 bases, with 14 bases sitting between them. CDR1 is MNHEY, CDR2 SVGAGI, per germline. The length of the CDR3 is 13 residues. CDR3 residues: CASSLQGSREQYF. As DNA, the CDR3 is TGTGCCAGCAGTCTTCAGGGTAGCCGCGAGCAGTACTTC.

V usage is TRBV28 and J usage is TRBJ1-3; no clear D. CDR1 is MDHEN, CDR2 SYDVKM, per germline. Trimming removed 1 base from V and 4 bases from J, with 8 bases in between. The CDR3 has 14 amino acids. The CDR3 reads CASSLSGLGNTIYF. The CDR3 nucleotides are TGTGCCAGCAGTTTATCCGGGCTCGGAAACACCATATATTTT. The full variable domain, with the rest looked up from reference TRBV28 and TRBJ1-3, is DVKVTQSSRYLVKRTGEKVFLECVQDMDHENMFWYRQDPGLGLRLIYFSYDVKMKEKGDIPEGYSVSREKKERFSLILESASTNQTSMYLCASSLSGLGNTIYFGEGSWLTVV.

This clone was seen more than once but under ten times. At one end, the junction sequence differs from germline, possibly due to a read error. The chain recombines TRBV7-2 with TRBJ2-1; 7 bases align to TRBD2. The CDR3 length is 11 residues. The germline V gene encodes CDR1 SGHTA and CDR2 FQGNSA. This CDR3 reads CASTLAGEQFF. Written as DNA, the CDR3 is TGTGCCAGCACCTTAGCGGGTGAGCAGTTCTTC.

This clone was seen a single time. V usage is TRBV30 and J usage is TRBJ1-1, with D unresolved. V lost 6 bases and J 5 bases, leaving 13 bases between the germline ends. Germline values: CDR1 GTSNPN, CDR2 SVGIG (reference sequence). This CDR3 spans 12 amino acids. The CDR3 DNA follows: TGTGCCTGCAACGCGGGTAGGACTGAAGCTTTCTTT. This sequence encodes CACNAGRTEAFF.

A few counts support this clone. This CDR3 reads CASRKGGGTEAFF. In nucleotides, the CDR3 is TGTGCCAGCAGGAAGGGAGGTGGCACTGAAGCTTTCTTT. The chain links TRBV25-1 to TRBJ1-1; no firm D call. V was trimmed by 6 bases and J by 4 bases, leaving 12 bases between them. Per germline, CDR1 MGHDK and CDR2 SYGVNS. This CDR3 comprises 13 residues. The variable domain in full, completed from reference TRBV25-1 and TRBJ1-1, reads EADIYQTPRYLVIGTGKKITLECSQTMGHDKMYWYQQDPGMELHLIHYSYGVNSTEKGDLSSESTVSRIRTEHFPLTLESARPSHTSQYLCASRKGGGTEAFFGQGTRLTVV.

The CDR3 is CAISAGTPVQETQYF. In DNA form, the CDR3 reads TGTGCCATCAGCGCCGGGACTCCTGTCCAAGAGACCCAGTACTTC. The chain recombines TRBV10-3 with TRBJ2-5, with a tentative D call TRBD2 (6 bases). Trimming took 6 bases from V and 1 from J, leaving 15 bases between them. The CDR3 sequence is 15 residues long. The germline V gene has CDR1 ENHRY and CDR2 SYGVKD.

This clone has only a few counts. The chain links TRBV28 to TRBJ1-2, with D possibly matching TRBD1 (5 bases). The CDR3 is 16 amino acids. V lost 5 bases to trimming and J lost 4 bases, with 20 bases between them. Germline-derived CDR1 and CDR2 are MDHEN and SYDVKM. The CDR3 nucleotides are TGTGCCAGCAGTGCCTCCCCTTTAGGACATAGCTATGGCTACACCTTC. Translation gives CASSASPLGHSYGYTF.

The V gene is TRBV7-2, the J gene TRBJ1-2; D gene uncertain. The CDR3 covers 13 residues. The germline CDR1 and CDR2 sequences are SGHTA and FQGNSA. Between the trimmed V and J ends, which lost 4 bases and 3 bases, there was a span of 9 bases. The CDR3 region has the DNA TGTGCCAGCAGCTCCCTCGCCTACTATGGCTACACCTTC. Translated: CASSSLAYYGYTF.

The chain joins TRBV30 to TRBJ2-5; D possibly corresponds to TRBD1 (6 bases). The V gene's germline CDR1 is GTSNPN and CDR2 SVGIG (reference sequence). The CDR3 is 12 amino acids. V was clipped by 8 bases and J by 1 base, with 11 bases between them. CDR3 region: CAGRQAQETQYF. CDR3 DNA sequence: TGTGCCGGCCGACAGGCCCAAGAGACCCAGTACTTC.